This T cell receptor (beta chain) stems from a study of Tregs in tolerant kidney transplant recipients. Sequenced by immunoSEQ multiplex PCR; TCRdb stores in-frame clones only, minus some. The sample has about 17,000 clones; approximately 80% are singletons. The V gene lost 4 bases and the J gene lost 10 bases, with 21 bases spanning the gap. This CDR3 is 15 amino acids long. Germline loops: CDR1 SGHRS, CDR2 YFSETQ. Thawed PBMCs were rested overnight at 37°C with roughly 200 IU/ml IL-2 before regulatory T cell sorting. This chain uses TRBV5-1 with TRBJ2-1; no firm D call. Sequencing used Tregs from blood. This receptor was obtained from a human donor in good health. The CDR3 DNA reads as TGCGCCAGCAGCAGTGCGCAACACCGGACCGCGGAGCAGTTCTTC. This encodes CASSSAQHRTAEQFF.